The source of this T cell receptor (beta chain) is a study of blood T cell repertoires in COVID-19. Study at large: Both acute and convalescent COVID-19 samples were obtained from the United States, Italy and Spain.

Per the germline V gene, CDR1 is SGHNT and CDR2 is YYREEE (reference sequence). The V gene lost 4 bases and the J gene lost 0 bases, with 7 bases spanning the gap. The CDR3 has 13 amino acids. In the source study's methods: Estimation of nucleated cell counts was performed using reference gene primer amplification. Generated by immunoSEQ multiplex PCR, the TCRdb table keeps only in-frame clones and is missing some. The V and J calls and the clone size are those of that table, but D and trimming were determined from the DNA. The sample includes tens of thousands of clones, approximately 92% of them seen just once.

The source of this sequence is a woman of 80 years or more with acute or convalescent COVID-19. The sequenced sample was peripheral blood. The V and J genes are TRBV5-4 and TRBJ2-5; D might be TRBD1 (5 bases). The CDR3 sequence is CASSQDNQETQYF. The CDR3 DNA follows: TGTGCCAGCAGCCAGGACAACCAAGAGACCCAGTACTTC.